The 24 T cell receptor beta chains in this list originate from one sample, sequenced in a study of blood T cell repertoires in COVID-19. Profiling relied on immunoSEQ multiplex PCR, and the TCRdb table lists in-frame clones only, not all of them. The data contain 150,000 to 200,000 clones, 65% to 90% of them singletons. The sequencing input was PBMCs or T cells enriched from blood (not recorded which). These receptor sequences come from a man in his forties or fifties who had recovered from COVID-19.

The V and J genes are TRBV4-2 and TRBJ1-3; weak D call: TRBD1 (6 bases). The V end lost 3 bases, the J end lost 3 bases, and 15 bases lay between the germline ends. CDR3 length: 16 residues. Germline CDR1 reads LGHNA; CDR2 reads YNFKEQ. CDR3 residues: CASSQDETGFGNTIYF. CDR3 DNA: TGTGCCAGCAGCCAGGACGAGACAGGTTTTGGAAACACCATATATTTT.

V is TRBV18 and J is TRBJ1-5; TRBD1 agrees at 11 bases. The J segment lost 4 bases and the V segment lost 5 bases, leaving 7 bases of the junction unmatched. Germline CDR1 KGHSH, CDR2 LQKENI. The CDR3 has 16 residues. This CDR3 is CASSIGQGALNQPQHF. The CDR3 bases are TGTGCCAGCTCAATTGGACAGGGGGCGCTGAATCAGCCCCAGCATTTT.

Details on this clone: At one boundary the junction diverges from the germline segment, which might be a read error. This rearrangement joins TRBV5-1 to TRBJ2-7; 9 bases are a match to TRBD2. This CDR3 contains 16 residues. Per the germline V gene, CDR1 is SGHRS and CDR2 is YFSETQ. CDR3 in amino acids: CASSLGLAGVSHEQYF. CDR3 DNA: TGCGCCAGCAGCCTGGGATTAGCGGGAGTCTCCCACGAGCAGTACTTC. Drawing the rest from reference TRBV5-1 and TRBJ2-7, the complete variable domain is KAGVTQTPRYLIKTRGQQVTLSCSPISGHRSVSWYQQTPGQGLQFLFEYFSETQRNKGNFPGRFSGRQFSNSRSEMNVSTLELGDSALYLCASSLGLAGVSHEQYFGPGTRLTVT.

This clone was seen more than once but under ten times. The rearrangement links TRBV6-5 to TRBJ1-2; no firm D call. Trimming shortened V by 10 bases and J by 6 bases, and 24 bases separated the two germline ends. Germline-derived CDR1 and CDR2 are MNHEY and SVGAGI. This CDR3 is built from 15 residues. In DNA form, the CDR3 reads TGTGCCACCTATGTTCGAGGAGTCCGGTGGCATGGCTACACCTTC. This sequence encodes CATYVRGVRWHGYTF.

This sequence joins TRBV11-1 and TRBJ2-3; D remains unclear. CDR3 length equals 14 residues. V shed 5 bases and J shed 2 bases, with 11 bases lying between them. Germline V CDR1 and CDR2: SGHAT, FQDESV (reference sequence). The CDR3 loop is CASSLGYSTDTQYF. In DNA form, the CDR3 reads TGTGCCAGCAGCCTCGGGTACTCCACAGATACGCAGTATTTT. The full variable domain, with the rest looked up from reference TRBV11-1 and TRBJ2-3, is EAEVAQSPRYKITEKSQAVAFWCDPISGHATLYWYRQILGQGPELLVQFQDESVVDDSQLPKDRFSAERLKGVDSTLKIQPAELGDSAMYLCASSLGYSTDTQYFGPGTRLTVL.

This clone is medium-sized in the sample. The J gene is TRBJ1-1, the V gene TRBV7-3, with D perhaps matching TRBD1 (5 bases). The CDR3 has 17 amino acids. Trimming removed 2 bases at V and 2 bases at J, with 18 bases between. CDR1 is SGHTA, CDR2 FQGTGA, per germline. Written as DNA, the CDR3 is TGTGCCAGCAGCTTACTTGGTAGAGGGGAGGCAAACACTGAAGCTTTCTTT. This encodes CASSLLGRGEANTEAFF.

The rearrangement joins TRBV4-2 to TRBJ2-3; 11 bases fit TRBD2. The trim removed 3 bases at V and 0 bases at J, leaving 2 bases unmatched. The CDR3 covers 16 residues. CDR1 is LGHNA and CDR2 is YNFKEQ in the germline V gene. CDR3 in DNA: TGTGCCAGCAGCCAGGGGACTAGCGGAAGCACAGATACGCAGTATTTT. Amino acid sequence: CASSQGTSGSTDTQYF.

This clone has only one observation. This CDR3 reads CASTRLNRAAFSYEQYF. The CDR3 coding sequence is TGTGCCAGCACCAGGTTAAACAGGGCCGCTTTCTCCTACGAGCAGTACTTC. The rearrangement uses TRBV28 and TRBJ2-7; maybe TRBD1 (6 bases). Germline CDR1 MDHEN, CDR2 SYDVKM. Trimming removed 7 bases at V and 0 bases at J, with 22 bases between. CDR3 length: 17 amino acids.

The CDR3 region has the DNA TGTGCCAGCAGCTTAGTGGCGGTTAGCTCTGGAAACACCATATATTTT. It yields the protein CASSLVAVSSGNTIYF. This chain uses TRBV7-2 with TRBJ1-3; D is ambiguous. The CDR3 contains 16 residues. V was shortened by 1 base and J by 0 bases, with 10 bases between the two germline ends. CDR1 is SGHTA and CDR2 is FQGNSA in the germline V gene.

The genes are TRBV19 and TRBJ2-2; possible D gene TRBD1, 5 bases. Looked up from germline, CDR1 is LNHDA and CDR2 is SQIVND (reference sequence). V was pared by 3 bases and J by 10 bases, with 12 bases between. This CDR3 is 13 amino acids long. The CDR3 loop is CASSIVGAAELFF. As DNA, the CDR3 is TGTGCCAGTAGTATCGTAGGGGCCGCGGAGCTGTTTTTT.

CDR3 DNA: TGTGCCAGCAGTGAACGGGACAGGGTGTTCAATGGCTACACCTTC. It yields the protein CASSERDRVFNGYTF. The V gene is TRBV2, the J gene TRBJ1-2, with 9 bases matching TRBD1. There are 15 residues in the CDR3. CDR1 is SNHLY and CDR2 is FYNNEI in the germline V gene. The trim removed 2 bases at V and 6 bases at J, leaving 7 bases unmatched.

In this sample, this clone turned up a few times. The CDR3 spells CASTQRDRGSKAFF. CDR3 DNA sequence: TGTGCCAGCACTCAGAGGGACAGGGGGTCAAAAGCTTTCTTT. The genes are TRBV28 and TRBJ1-1; 11 bases agree with TRBD1. The CDR3 runs to 14 residues. With V trimmed by 7 bases and J by 9 bases, 10 bases remained unmatched. Germline loops: CDR1 MDHEN, CDR2 SYDVKM.

V and J are TRBV15 and TRBJ2-7, with 9 bases aligning to TRBD1. Germline CDR1 reads LNHNV; CDR2 reads YYDKDF (reference sequence). This CDR3 comprises 13 residues. The J segment lost 11 bases and the V segment lost 3 bases, leaving 8 bases of the junction unmatched. As DNA, the CDR3 is TGTGCCACCAGCAGCTCAAGGACAGGGGTTAAGTACGTC. Its protein product is CATSSSRTGVKYV.

This clone was seen more than once but under ten times. The rearrangement uses TRBV6-5 and TRBJ1-1; weak D call: TRBD1 (6 bases). The germline gives CDR1 MNHEY, CDR2 SVGAGI. The CDR3 consists of 15 residues. Trimming shortened V by 8 bases and J by 1 base, and 17 bases separated the two germline ends. The CDR3 bases are TGTGCCAGCGGATACGCTAGGACAGCGAACACTGAAGCTTTCTTT. Translating gives CASGYARTANTEAFF.

The chain employs TRBV19 and TRBJ2-2; 10 nucleotides line up with TRBD1. Germline-derived CDR1 and CDR2 are LNHDA and SQIVND (reference sequence). V was pared by 3 bases and J by 5 bases, with 3 bases of the junction left unmatched. The CDR3 extends over 15 amino acids. The CDR3 DNA reads TGTGCCAGTAGTATGACAGGGGGCTGGACCGGGGAGCTGTTTTTT. It encodes CASSMTGGWTGELFF.

The J gene is TRBJ1-4, the V gene TRBV3-1 (or the pseudogene TRBV3-2); no definite D call. CDR3 length equals 16 residues. V lost 0 bases to trimming and J lost 5 bases, with 13 bases between them. Germline CDR1 and CDR2: LGHDT and YNNKEL (reference sequence). In DNA form, the CDR3 reads TGTGCCAGCAGCCAAGATAAGGCAGGACTAAATGAAAAACTGTTTTTT. Encoded protein: CASSQDKAGLNEKLFF.

The chain employs TRBV7-9 and TRBJ2-2, with D possibly matching TRBD2 (5 bases). There are 16 residues in the CDR3. Germline V gene lookup returns CDR1 SEHNR and CDR2 FQNEAQ (reference sequence). V shed 5 bases and J shed 0 bases, with 13 bases lying between them. CDR3 sequence: CASSPGLLANTGELFF. The CDR3 nucleotides read TGTGCCAGCAGCCCAGGACTGCTCGCGAACACCGGGGAGCTGTTTTTT. The variable domain in full, with the rest retrieved from reference TRBV7-9 and TRBJ2-2, is DTGVSQNPRHKITKRGQNVTFRCDPISEHNRLYWYRQTLGQGPEFLTYFQNEAQLEKSRLLSDRFSAERPKGSFSTLEIQRTEQGDSAMYLCASSPGLLANTGELFFGEGSRLTVL.

V is TRBV19 and J is TRBJ2-4; 8 bases agree with TRBD1. V shed 3 bases, J shed 7 bases, and the junction held 8 bases outside the gene matches. The CDR3 covers 15 residues. Germline V gene lookup returns CDR1 LNHDA and CDR2 SQIVND (reference sequence). The CDR3 region has the DNA TGTGCCAGTAGTATTGGGCAGGGGGCATGGAACATTCAGTACTTC. As protein: CASSIGQGAWNIQYF.

J is TRBJ1-2 and V is TRBV5-6; 9 nucleotides align to TRBD1. The CDR3 runs 16 residues. V shed 9 bases, J shed 5 bases, and the junction held 17 bases outside the gene matches. CDR1 and CDR2 from the germline V gene are SGHDT and YYEEEE. The CDR3 loop reads CATTITGTGHFYGYTF. The CDR3 DNA reads as TGTGCCACCACGATAACCGGGACAGGGCATTTTTATGGCTACACCTTC.

This rearrangement joins TRBV10-3 to TRBJ1-3; D remains unclear. Germline CDR1 and CDR2: ENHRY and SYGVKD. This CDR3 has 15 amino acids. With 3 bases removed from V and 0 bases from J, the gap between germline ends came to 9 bases. CDR3 region: CAISDTSRSGNTIYF. The CDR3 DNA sequence: TGTGCCATCAGTGATACTTCCCGCTCTGGAAACACCATATATTTT.

This chain connects TRBV6-2 or TRBV6-3 to TRBJ2-7, with D perhaps TRBD1 (5 bases). The V and J ends lost 2 bases and 9 bases respectively, with 11 bases between them. CDR3 length equals 12 residues. Per the germline V gene, CDR1 is MNHEY and CDR2 is SVGEGT. This CDR3 reads CASSYDRAPQYV. The CDR3 bases are TGTGCCAGCAGTTACGACAGAGCACCGCAGTACGTC.

This sequence joins TRBV11-2 and TRBJ2-5; a weak D match, TRBD2 (5 bases). Trimming took 1 base from V and 2 from J, leaving 14 bases between them. The CDR3 covers 16 residues. The V gene's germline CDR1 is SGHAT and CDR2 FQNNGV. The CDR3 coding sequence is TGTGCCAGCAGCTTAGGAATGATAGGGAGTCAAGAGACCCAGTACTTC. Translation gives CASSLGMIGSQETQYF.

This clone was observed a single time. The gene calls are TRBV7-2 and TRBJ2-1; TRBD1 matches 9 bases. With V trimmed by 2 bases and J by 0 bases, 5 bases remained unmatched. Germline-derived CDR1 and CDR2 are SGHTA and FQGNSA. The CDR3 covers 17 residues. CDR3 residues: CASSLRTGASSYNEQFF. The CDR3 coding sequence is TGTGCCAGCAGCTTAAGGACAGGGGCCAGCTCCTACAATGAGCAGTTCTTC.

The rearrangement uses TRBV4-3 and TRBJ2-5; 14 bases agree with TRBD2. This CDR3 is 20 amino acids long. Trimming at V came to 1 base and at J to 0 bases, leaving 10 bases not matched to a gene. The V gene's germline CDR1 is LGHNA and CDR2 YSLEER. CDR3 sequence (DNA): TGCGCCAGCAGCCAAGTTCCGACTAGCGGGAGGGAGGGGTACCAAGAGACCCAGTACTTC. Its translation is CASSQVPTSGREGYQETQYF.